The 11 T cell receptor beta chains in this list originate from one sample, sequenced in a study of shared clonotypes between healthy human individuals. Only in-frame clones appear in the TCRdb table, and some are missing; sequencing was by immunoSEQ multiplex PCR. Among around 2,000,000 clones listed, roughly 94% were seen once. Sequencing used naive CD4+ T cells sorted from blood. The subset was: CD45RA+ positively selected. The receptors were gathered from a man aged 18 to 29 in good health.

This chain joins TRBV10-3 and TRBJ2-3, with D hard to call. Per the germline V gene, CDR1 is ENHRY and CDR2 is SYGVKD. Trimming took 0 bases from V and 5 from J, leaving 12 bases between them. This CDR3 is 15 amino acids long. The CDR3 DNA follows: TGTGCCATCAGTGAGTCGTACCCTTCCATAGATACGCAGTATTTT. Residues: CAISESYPSIDTQYF.

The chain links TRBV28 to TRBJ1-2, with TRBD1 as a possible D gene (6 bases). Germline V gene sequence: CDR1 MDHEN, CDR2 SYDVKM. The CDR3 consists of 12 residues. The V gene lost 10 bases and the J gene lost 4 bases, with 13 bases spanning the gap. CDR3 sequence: CATQTGSYGYTF. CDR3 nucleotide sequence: TGTGCCACTCAGACAGGCTCCTATGGCTACACCTTC.

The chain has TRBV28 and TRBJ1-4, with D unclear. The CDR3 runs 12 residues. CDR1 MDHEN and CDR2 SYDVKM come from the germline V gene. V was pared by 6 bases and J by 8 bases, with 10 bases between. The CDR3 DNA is TGTGCCAGCAGAAGCCCACGGGAAAAACTGTTTTTT. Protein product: CASRSPREKLFF.

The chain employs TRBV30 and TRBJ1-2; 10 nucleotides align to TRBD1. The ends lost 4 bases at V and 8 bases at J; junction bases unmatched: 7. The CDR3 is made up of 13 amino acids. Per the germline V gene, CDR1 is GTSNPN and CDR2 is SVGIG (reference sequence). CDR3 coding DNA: TGTGCCTGGACGGACAGGGGGGATTGGGGCTACACCTTC. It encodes CAWTDRGDWGYTF.

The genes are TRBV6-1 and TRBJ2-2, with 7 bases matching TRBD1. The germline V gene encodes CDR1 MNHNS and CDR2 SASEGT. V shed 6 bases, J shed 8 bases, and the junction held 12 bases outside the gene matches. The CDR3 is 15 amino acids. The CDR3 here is CASSKQGPTMGELFF. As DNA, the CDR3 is TGTGCCAGCAGCAAACAGGGGCCAACGATGGGGGAGCTGTTTTTT.

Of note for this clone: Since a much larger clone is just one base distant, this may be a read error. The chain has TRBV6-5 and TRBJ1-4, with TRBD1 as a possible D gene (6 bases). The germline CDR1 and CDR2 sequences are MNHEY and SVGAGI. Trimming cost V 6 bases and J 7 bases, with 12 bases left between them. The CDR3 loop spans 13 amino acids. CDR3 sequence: CASSPGAGEKLFF. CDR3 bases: TGTGCCAGCAGCCCGGGGGCGGGTGAAAAACTGTTTTTT.

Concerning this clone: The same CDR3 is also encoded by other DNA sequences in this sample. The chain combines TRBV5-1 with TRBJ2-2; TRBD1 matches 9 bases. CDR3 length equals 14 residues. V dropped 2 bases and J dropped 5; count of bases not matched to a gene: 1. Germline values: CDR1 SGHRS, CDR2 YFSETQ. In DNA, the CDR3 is TGCGCCAGCAGCTTAGGGACAGGGACCGGGGAGCTGTTTTTT. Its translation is CASSLGTGTGELFF.

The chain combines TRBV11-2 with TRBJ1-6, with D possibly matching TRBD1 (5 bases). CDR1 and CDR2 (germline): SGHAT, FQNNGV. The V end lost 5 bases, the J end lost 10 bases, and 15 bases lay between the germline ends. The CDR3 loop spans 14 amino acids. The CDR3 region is CASSPTSGTSPLHF. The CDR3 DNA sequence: TGTGCCAGCAGCCCTACGTCCGGGACCTCACCCCTCCACTTT.

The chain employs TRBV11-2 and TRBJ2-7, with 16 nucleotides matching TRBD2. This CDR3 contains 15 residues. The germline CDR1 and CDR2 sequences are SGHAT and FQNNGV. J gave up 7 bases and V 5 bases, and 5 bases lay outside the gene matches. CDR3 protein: CASSGGLAGGSEQYF. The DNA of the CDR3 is TGTGCCAGCAGCGGGGGACTAGCGGGAGGGTCTGAGCAGTACTTC.

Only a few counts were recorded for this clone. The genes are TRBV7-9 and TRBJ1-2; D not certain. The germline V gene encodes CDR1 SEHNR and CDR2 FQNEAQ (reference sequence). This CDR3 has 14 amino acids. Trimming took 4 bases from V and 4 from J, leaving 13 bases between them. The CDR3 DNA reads TGTGCCAGCAGCTCCGGCCCTCTACCCTATGGCTACACCTTC. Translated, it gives CASSSGPLPYGYTF.

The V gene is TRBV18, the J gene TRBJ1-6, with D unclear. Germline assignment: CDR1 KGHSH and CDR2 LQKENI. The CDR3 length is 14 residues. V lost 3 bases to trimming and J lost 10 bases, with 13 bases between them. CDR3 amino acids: CASSPNKPPSPLHF. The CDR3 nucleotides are TGTGCCAGCTCACCGAACAAACCCCCATCACCCCTCCACTTT.